The 13 T cell receptor beta chains in this list originate from one sample, sequenced in a study of breast tumors, draining lymph nodes, adjacent tissues. Each CDR3 protein gets one entry after TCRdb re-called the multiplex PCR reads with MiXCR. The sample records approximately 90,000 distinct CDR3 sequences, over 25% being singletons. Samples came from axillary lymph nodes draining the breast cancer. The sequencing sample was made of axillary lymph node tissue. Receptor source: a female donor with breast cancer. Some clones in this sample may be carry-over from other donors' samples.

This clonotype was seen at least ten times. The rearrangement links TRBV28 to TRBJ1-3; D unresolved. V was pared by 6 bases and J by 2 bases, with 14 bases between. Looked up from germline, CDR1 is MDHEN and CDR2 is SYDVKM. The CDR3 sequence is 15 residues long. The CDR3 region is CASRVPGPTGNTIYF. For the CDR3, the DNA is TGTGCCAGCAGGGTTCCGGGCCCTACTGGAAACACCATATATTTT.

V gene TRBV11-2 combines with J gene TRBJ2-5, with a weak D call TRBD2 (6 bases). V shed 5 bases and J shed 4 bases, with 14 bases lying between them. Per germline, CDR1 SGHAT and CDR2 FQNNGV. This CDR3 comprises 14 residues. CDR3 amino acids: CASSPGAFPETQYF. Written as DNA, the CDR3 is TGTGCCAGCAGCCCGGGAGCCTTCCCAGAGACCCAGTACTTC.

This clonotype was recorded many times. This chain joins TRBV20-1 and TRBJ2-7; 9 positions agree with TRBD2. Per the germline V gene, CDR1 is DFQATT and CDR2 is SNEGSKA (reference sequence). The V and J ends lost 1 base and 0 bases, in that order; junction bases with no gene match: 13. The CDR3 totals 18 residues. This chain's CDR3 is CSARGTLAGRAASYEQYF. CDR3 DNA: TGCAGTGCTAGAGGGACCCTAGCGGGGCGAGCAGCCTCCTACGAGCAGTACTTC.

The table lists this clonotype with a count of one. The V call is TRBV7-3, the J call TRBJ2-3, with 11 bases identical to TRBD2. Germline V gene sequence: CDR1 SGHTA, CDR2 FQGTGA. V gave up 5 bases and J gave up 0 bases; unmatched junction bases: 7. CDR3 length: 17 residues. The DNA for the CDR3 is TGTGCCAGCAGCCACTATGGGACTAGCGGCAGCACAGATACGCAGTATTTT. The encoded protein is CASSHYGTSGSTDTQYF.

At least ten counts were recorded for this clonotype. V gene TRBV5-1 combines with J gene TRBJ1-5; D gene unclear. The CDR3 consists of 15 residues. V gave up 0 bases and J gave up 4 bases, with 11 bases separating them. Germline CDR1 is SGHRS and CDR2 is YFSETQ. The CDR3 loop is CASSLAAGLNQPQHF. CDR3 coding DNA: TGCGCCAGCAGCTTGGCCGCAGGTCTTAATCAGCCCCAGCATTTT.

With regard to this clonotype: The junction does not match germline at one end; this may be a read error. This rearrangement joins TRBV2 to TRBJ2-7; D is ambiguous. Germline CDR1 reads SNHLY; CDR2 reads FYNNEI. The CDR3 runs to 12 residues. The CDR3 protein is CASGLSSYEQYF. The DNA of the CDR3 is TGTGCCAGCGGGCTAAGCTCCTACGAGCAATACTTC. Drawing the rest from reference TRBV2 and TRBJ2-7, the complete variable domain is EPEVTQTPSHQVTQMGQEVILRCVPISNHLYFYWYRQILGQKVEFLVSFYNNEISEKSEIFDDQFSVERPDGSNFTLKIRSTKLEDSAMYFCASGLSSYEQYFGPGTRLTVT.

This clonotype was seen ten or more times. The chain links TRBV29-1 to TRBJ2-7; D unresolved. The CDR3 length is 13 residues. The V end lost 7 bases, the J end lost 0 bases, and 13 bases lay between the germline ends. CDR1 is SQVTM, CDR2 ANQGSEA, per germline. The DNA for the CDR3 is TGCAGCGCCTCGGACCCGAGCTCCTACGAGCAGTACTTC. Its translation: CSASDPSSYEQYF.

The V gene is TRBV18, the J gene TRBJ1-1; TRBD1 is a possible D gene (5 bases). V was shortened by 6 bases and J by 1 base, with 9 bases between the two germline ends. The CDR3 is 13 amino acids. Per germline, CDR1 KGHSH and CDR2 LQKENI. CDR3 protein: CASSGEANTEAFF. The CDR3, as DNA: TGTGCCAGCTCGGGGGAAGCGAACACTGAAGCTTTCTTT. The variable domain in full, with the rest retrieved from reference TRBV18 and TRBJ1-1, is NAGVMQNPRHLVRRRGQEARLRCSPMKGHSHVYWYRQLPEEGLKFMVYLQKENIIDESGMPKERFSAEFPKEGPSILRIQQVVRGDSAAYFCASSGEANTEAFFGQGTRLTVV.

This clonotype occurred many times. This sequence joins TRBV5-8 and TRBJ1-5, with D possibly TRBD1 on 5 matching bases. The CDR3 covers 15 residues. With 0 bases removed from V and 6 bases from J, the gap between germline ends came to 13 bases. Germline CDR1 reads SGHTS; CDR2 reads YDEGEE. CDR3 sequence: CASSLGDFGSQPQHF. Written as DNA, the CDR3 is TGTGCCAGCAGCTTGGGGGACTTTGGGAGTCAGCCCCAGCATTTT.

For this clonotype: The junction differs from germline at one of its ends, possibly a read error. The chain carries TRBV7-8 and TRBJ1-6; 7 positions agree with TRBD1. The CDR3 covers 16 residues. Germline-derived CDR1 and CDR2 are SGHVS and FQNEAQ. The CDR3: CASTQNLSRGNSPLHF. CDR3 sequence (DNA): TGTGCCAGCACCCAAAATCTCAGCAGGGGGAATTCGCCCCTCCACTTT.

In this sample, this clonotype turned up many times. The rearrangement uses TRBV6-1 and TRBJ2-3; 7 bases agree with TRBD1. The V gene end was trimmed by 7 bases and the J gene end by 1 base; junction bases not matched to a gene: 8. There are 15 residues in the CDR3. Germline CDR1 reads MNHNS; CDR2 reads SASEGT. For the CDR3, the DNA is TGTGCCAGCATAGGACAGGTCCACCGCACAGATACGCAGTATTTT. As protein: CASIGQVHRTDTQYF.

Worth noting for this clonotype: The germline gene is not matched at one end of the junction; a read error may be the cause. The chain couples TRBV11-3 to TRBJ2-1; no reliable D call. Germline values: CDR1 SGHNT, CDR2 YENEEA. The CDR3 runs 17 residues. CDR3 DNA sequence: TGTGCCAGCAGCTTAGAGTTGGGCGCCAGCTCCTACAATGAGCAGTCCTTC. This codes for CASSLELGASSYNEQSF. Variable domain in full (rest from reference TRBV11-3 and TRBJ2-1): EAGVVQSPRYKIIEKKQPVAFWCNPISGHNTLYWYLQNLGQGPELLIRYENEEAVDDSQLPKDRFSAERLKGVDSTLKIQPAELGDSAVYLCASSLELGASSYNEQSFGPGTRLTVL.

There are many counts of this clonotype. The chain employs TRBV7-9 and TRBJ1-5; D gene uncertain. This CDR3 region has 12 residues. Germline CDR1 SEHNR, CDR2 FQNEAQ (reference sequence). The ends were cut back, 3 bases at V and 5 bases at J, with 5 bases in the middle. The CDR3 bases are TGTGCCAGCAGCTTCGGGGATCAGCCCCAGCATTTT. Protein sequence: CASSFGDQPQHF.